The clone carrying this T cell receptor beta chain showed up many times. Its antigen remains unknown. TCR beta CDR3 region amplification was performed from RNA transcripts. First-round RT-PCR of the TCR CDR3 relied on the HTBI primer set. A single record per CDR3 protein comes from TCRdb applying MiXCR to the multiplex PCR reads. The sample consists of some 600,000 distinct CDR3 sequences, about 15% of them appearing once. The data originate from a study of T cells in Graves' hyperthyroidism and ophthalmopathy. Per the germline V gene, CDR1 is MNHNS and CDR2 is SASEGT. Germline trimming cut 7 bases from V and 2 bases from J; bases unmatched to any gene: 13. The CDR3 contains 16 residues. The study's findings and limits: Most expanded thyroid clonotypes above 0.001 also appeared in blood.

With a duration under 2 months, the hyperthyroidism was newly diagnosed in patients aged 18 to 65. Orbital computed tomography and thyroid ultrasound, together with serum TRAb and thyroxine and clinical symptoms, were used for diagnoses. The sample taken for sequencing was blood. This rearrangement joins TRBV6-1 to TRBJ1-2, with 7 bases identical to TRBD1. This receptor was taken from a woman in her thirties with Graves' hyperthyroidism that later progressed to Graves' ophthalmopathy. CDR3 sequence: CASTDMGQPLNYGYTF. The CDR3 DNA sequence: TGTGCCAGCACTGACATGGGACAGCCTTTAAACTATGGCTACACCTTC.